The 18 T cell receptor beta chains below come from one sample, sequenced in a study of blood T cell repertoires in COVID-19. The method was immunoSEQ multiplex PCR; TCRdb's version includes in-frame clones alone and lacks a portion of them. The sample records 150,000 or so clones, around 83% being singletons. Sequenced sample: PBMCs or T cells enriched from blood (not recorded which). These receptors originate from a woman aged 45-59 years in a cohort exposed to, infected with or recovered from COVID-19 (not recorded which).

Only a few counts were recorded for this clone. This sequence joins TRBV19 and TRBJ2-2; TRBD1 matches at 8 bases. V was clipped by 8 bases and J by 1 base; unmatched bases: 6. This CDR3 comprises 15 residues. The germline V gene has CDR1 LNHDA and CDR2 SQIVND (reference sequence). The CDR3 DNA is TGTGCCAGTCGGGGGACAGGCCAGAACACCGGGGAGCTGTTTTTT. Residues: CASRGTGQNTGELFF.

The CDR3 is CASSLVLPSGSTDTQYF. The DNA of the CDR3 is TGTGCCAGCAGCTTAGTGCTTCCCAGCGGGAGCACAGATACGCAGTATTTT. This chain joins TRBV11-2 and TRBJ2-3; a possible D gene is TRBD2 (6 bases). Per the germline V gene, CDR1 is SGHAT and CDR2 is FQNNGV. V gave up 1 base and J gave up 0 bases, with 14 bases separating them. The CDR3 is made up of 17 amino acids. Using reference TRBV11-2 and TRBJ2-3 for the parts outside the CDR3, the full variable domain is EAGVAQSPRYKIIEKRQSVAFWCNPISGHATLYWYQQILGQGPKLLIQFQNNGVVDDSQLPKDRFSAERLKGVDSTLKIQPAKLEDSAVYLCASSLVLPSGSTDTQYFGPGTRLTVL.

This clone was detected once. Here the CDR3 DNA reads TGTGCCAGCAGCTTCCAGACGAACACCGGGGAGCTGTTTTTT. Protein: CASSFQTNTGELFF. V and J are TRBV11-2 and TRBJ2-2; D is unclear. CDR1 SGHAT and CDR2 FQNNGV come from the germline V gene. Trimming cost V 3 bases and J 0 bases, with 5 bases left between them. CDR3 length: 14 amino acids.

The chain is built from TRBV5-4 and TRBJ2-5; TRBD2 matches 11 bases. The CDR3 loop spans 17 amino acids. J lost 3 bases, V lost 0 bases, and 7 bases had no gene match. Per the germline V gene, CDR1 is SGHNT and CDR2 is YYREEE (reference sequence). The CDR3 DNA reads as TGTGCCAGCAGCTTGGGAGTAGCGGGAGGGCCCGAAGAGACCCAGTACTTC. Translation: CASSLGVAGGPEETQYF.

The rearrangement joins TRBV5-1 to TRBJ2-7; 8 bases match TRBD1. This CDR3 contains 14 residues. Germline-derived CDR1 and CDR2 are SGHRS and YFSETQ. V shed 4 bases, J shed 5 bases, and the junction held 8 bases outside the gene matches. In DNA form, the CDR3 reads TGCGCCAGCAGCCCGGGACAGGCTTCCCACGAGCAGTACTTC. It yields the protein CASSPGQASHEQYF.

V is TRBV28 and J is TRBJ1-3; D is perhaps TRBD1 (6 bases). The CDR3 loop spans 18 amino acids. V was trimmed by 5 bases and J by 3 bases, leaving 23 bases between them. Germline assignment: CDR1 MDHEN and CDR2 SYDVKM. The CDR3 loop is CASSHETSQGFGGNTIYF. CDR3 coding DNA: TGTGCCAGCAGTCACGAGACCTCACAGGGATTCGGTGGAAACACCATATATTTT.

CDR3 sequence (DNA): TGCGCCAGCAGCGTAGGACAGAGCGGCGGGGAGCTGTTTTTT. Protein: CASSVGQSGGELFF. V and J are TRBV5-1 and TRBJ2-2, with a tentative D call TRBD1 (6 bases). The CDR3 is 14 residues long. Germline values: CDR1 SGHRS, CDR2 YFSETQ. V dropped 4 bases and J dropped 7 bases, with 14 bases sitting between them.

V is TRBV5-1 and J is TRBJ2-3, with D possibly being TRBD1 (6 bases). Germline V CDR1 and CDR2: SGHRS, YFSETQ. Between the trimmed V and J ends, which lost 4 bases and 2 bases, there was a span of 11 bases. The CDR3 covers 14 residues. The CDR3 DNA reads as TGCGCCAGCAGCCGGGACACCATCACAGATACGCAGTATTTT. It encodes CASSRDTITDTQYF.

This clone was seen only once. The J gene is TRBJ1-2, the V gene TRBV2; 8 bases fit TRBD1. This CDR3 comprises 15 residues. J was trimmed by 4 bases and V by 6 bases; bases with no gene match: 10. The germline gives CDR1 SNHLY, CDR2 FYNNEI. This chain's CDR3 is CASRIGQGSGYGYTF. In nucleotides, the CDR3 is TGTGCCAGCAGAATAGGACAGGGAAGCGGCTATGGCTACACCTTC.

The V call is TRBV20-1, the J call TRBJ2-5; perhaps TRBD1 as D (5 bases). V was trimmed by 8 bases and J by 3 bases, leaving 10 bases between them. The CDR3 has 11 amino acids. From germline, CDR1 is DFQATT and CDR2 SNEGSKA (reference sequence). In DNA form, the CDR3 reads TGCAGTACGGACACCAAAGAGACCCAGTACTTC. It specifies CSTDTKETQYF.

The DNA for the CDR3 is TGTGCCAGCAGCCATGTCGGGACTAGAGGGACCGGGGAGCTGTTTTTT. Its translation: CASSHVGTRGTGELFF. The chain couples TRBV3-1 (or the pseudogene TRBV3-2) to TRBJ2-2; 8 bases are shared with TRBD2. Germline V gene data show CDR1 as LGHDT and CDR2 as YNNKEL (reference sequence). CDR3 size: 16 residues. V was pared by 3 bases and J by 5 bases, with 8 bases of the junction left unmatched.

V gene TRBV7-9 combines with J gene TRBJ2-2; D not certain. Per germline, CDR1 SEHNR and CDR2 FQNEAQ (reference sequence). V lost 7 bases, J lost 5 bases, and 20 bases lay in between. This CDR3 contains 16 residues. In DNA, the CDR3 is TGTGCCAGCACCTTCTTCGGCGGCTCCCGAACCGGGGAGCTGTTTTTT. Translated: CASTFFGGSRTGELFF. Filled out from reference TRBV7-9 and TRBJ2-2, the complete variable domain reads DTGVSQNPRHKITKRGQNVTFRCDPISEHNRLYWYRQTLGQGPEFLTYFQNEAQLEKSRLLSDRFSAERPKGSFSTLEIQRTEQGDSAMYLCASTFFGGSRTGELFFGEGSRLTVL.

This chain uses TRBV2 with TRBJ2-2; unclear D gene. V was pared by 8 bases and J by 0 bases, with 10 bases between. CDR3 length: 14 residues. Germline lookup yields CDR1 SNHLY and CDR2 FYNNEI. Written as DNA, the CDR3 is TGTGCCAGCGCGGTAATCCCGAACACCGGGGAGCTGTTTTTT. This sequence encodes CASAVIPNTGELFF.

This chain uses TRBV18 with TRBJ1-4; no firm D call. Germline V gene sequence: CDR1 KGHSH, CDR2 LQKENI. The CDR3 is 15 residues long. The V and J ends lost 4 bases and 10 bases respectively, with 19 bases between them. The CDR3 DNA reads TGTGCCAGCTCACACGGAGCGTCCCCGCATGCAAAACTGTTTTTT. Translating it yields CASSHGASPHAKLFF.

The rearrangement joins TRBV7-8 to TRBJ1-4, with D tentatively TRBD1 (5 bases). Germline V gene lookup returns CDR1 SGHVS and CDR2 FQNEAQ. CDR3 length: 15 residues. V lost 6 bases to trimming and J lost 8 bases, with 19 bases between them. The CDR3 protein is CASSIGQGGREKLFF. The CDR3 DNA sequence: TGTGCCAGCAGTATTGGCCAGGGAGGACGGGAAAAACTGTTTTTT.

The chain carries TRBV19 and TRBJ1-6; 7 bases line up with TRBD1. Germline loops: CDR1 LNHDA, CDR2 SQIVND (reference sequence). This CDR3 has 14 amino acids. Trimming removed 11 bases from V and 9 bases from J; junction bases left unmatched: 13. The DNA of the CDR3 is TGTGCCGCAGCTCCACAGGGGTACGGTTCACCCCTCCACTTT. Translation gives CAAAPQGYGSPLHF.

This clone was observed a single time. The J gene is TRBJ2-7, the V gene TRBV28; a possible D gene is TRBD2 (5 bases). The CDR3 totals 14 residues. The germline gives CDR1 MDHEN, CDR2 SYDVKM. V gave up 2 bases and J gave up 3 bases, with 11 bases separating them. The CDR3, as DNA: TGTGCCAGCAGTTTAGTCCCCCGGGGCTACGAGCAGTACTTC. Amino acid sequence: CASSLVPRGYEQYF.

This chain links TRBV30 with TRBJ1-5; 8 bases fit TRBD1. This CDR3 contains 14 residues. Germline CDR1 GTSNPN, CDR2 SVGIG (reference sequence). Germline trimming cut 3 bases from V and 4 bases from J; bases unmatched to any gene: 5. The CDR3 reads CAWSRTGNNQPQHF. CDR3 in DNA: TGTGCCTGGAGCCGGACAGGGAATAATCAGCCCCAGCATTTT.